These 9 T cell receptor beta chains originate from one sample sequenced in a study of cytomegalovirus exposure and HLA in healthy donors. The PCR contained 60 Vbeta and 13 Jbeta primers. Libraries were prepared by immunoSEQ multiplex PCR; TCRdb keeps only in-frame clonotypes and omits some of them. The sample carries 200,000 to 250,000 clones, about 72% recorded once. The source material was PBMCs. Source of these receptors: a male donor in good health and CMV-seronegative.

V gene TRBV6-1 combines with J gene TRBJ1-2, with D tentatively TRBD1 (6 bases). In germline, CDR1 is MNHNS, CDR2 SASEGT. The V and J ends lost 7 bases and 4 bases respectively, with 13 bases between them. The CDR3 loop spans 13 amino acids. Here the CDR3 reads CASTIEQGYGYTF. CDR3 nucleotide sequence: TGTGCCAGCACCATCGAACAGGGCTATGGCTACACCTTC.

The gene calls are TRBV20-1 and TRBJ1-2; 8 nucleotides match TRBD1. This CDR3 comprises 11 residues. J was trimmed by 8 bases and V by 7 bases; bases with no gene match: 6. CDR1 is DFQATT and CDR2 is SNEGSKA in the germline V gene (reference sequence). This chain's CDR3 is CSDVQGGGYTF. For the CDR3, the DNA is TGCAGTGACGTACAGGGGGGCGGCTACACCTTC.

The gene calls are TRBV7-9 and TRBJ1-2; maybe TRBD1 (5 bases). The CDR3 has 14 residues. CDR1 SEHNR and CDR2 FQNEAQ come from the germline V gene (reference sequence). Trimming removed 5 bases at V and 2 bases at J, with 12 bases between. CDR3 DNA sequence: TGTGCCAGCAGCCCCTTCGGGGGGAACTATGGCTACACCTTC. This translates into CASSPFGGNYGYTF.

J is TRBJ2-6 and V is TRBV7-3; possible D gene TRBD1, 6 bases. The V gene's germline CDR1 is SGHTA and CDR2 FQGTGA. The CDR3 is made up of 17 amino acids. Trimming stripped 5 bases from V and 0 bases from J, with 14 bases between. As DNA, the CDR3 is TGTGCCAGCAGCCTAGGGGGTCTCTTCTCTGGGGCCAACGTCCTGACTTTC. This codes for CASSLGGLFSGANVLTF.

The CDR3 nucleotides are TGTGCCAGTAGTCCCGGGACAGGGGTTGGTAGCAATCAGCCCCAGCATTTT. It translates to CASSPGTGVGSNQPQHF. The chain employs TRBV19 and TRBJ1-5; 10 bases fit TRBD1. Germline-derived CDR1 and CDR2 are LNHDA and SQIVND (reference sequence). Trimming removed 5 bases from V and 0 bases from J; junction bases left unmatched: 7. This CDR3 has 17 residues.

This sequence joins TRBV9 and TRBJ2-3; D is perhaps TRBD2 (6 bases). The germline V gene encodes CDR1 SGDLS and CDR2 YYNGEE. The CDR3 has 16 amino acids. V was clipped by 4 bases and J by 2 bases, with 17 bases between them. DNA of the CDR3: TGTGCCAGCAGCTCCCCGGGACTCCCCGCCACAGATACGCAGTATTTT. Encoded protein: CASSSPGLPATDTQYF.

The CDR3 bases are TGTGCCAGCGGACAGTCAGTTAATGAAAAACTGTTTTTT. Encoded protein: CASGQSVNEKLFF. The chain uses TRBV28 and TRBJ1-4, with D maybe TRBD1 (6 bases). Germline CDR1 is MDHEN and CDR2 is SYDVKM. The CDR3 extends over 13 amino acids. Trimming took off 8 bases at V and 4 bases at J, with 11 bases between the two ends.

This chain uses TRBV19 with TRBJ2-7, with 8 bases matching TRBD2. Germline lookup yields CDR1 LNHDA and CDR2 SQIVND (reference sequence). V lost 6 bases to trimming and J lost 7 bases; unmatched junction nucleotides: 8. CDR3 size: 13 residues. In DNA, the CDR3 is TGTGCCAGTAGATCCAGCGGGAGAGGAGAGCAGTACTTC. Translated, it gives CASRSSGRGEQYF.

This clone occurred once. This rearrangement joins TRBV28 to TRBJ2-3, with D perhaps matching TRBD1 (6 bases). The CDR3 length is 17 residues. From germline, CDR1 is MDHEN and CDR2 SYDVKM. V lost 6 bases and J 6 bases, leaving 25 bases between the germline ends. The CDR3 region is CASSATSGQGSRDTQYF. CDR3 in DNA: TGTGCCAGCAGCGCAACCTCGGGGCAGGGGAGTAGGGATACGCAGTATTTT.